Presented here are 30 T cell receptor beta chains from one specimen sequenced in a study of T cells in Graves' hyperthyroidism and ophthalmopathy. RNA transcripts provided the source from which TCR beta CDR3 regions were amplified. With the HTBI primer set, the TCR CDR3 went through a first round of RT-PCR. TCRdb used MiXCR to reprocess the multiplex PCR reads, holding one entry per CDR3 protein. The table has over 650,000 distinct CDR3 sequences, roughly 46% seen once. The sequenced material came from peripheral blood or thyroid tissue (not recorded which). The source is an adult man with Graves' disease, either hyperthyroidism or ophthalmopathy (not recorded which).

Points on this clonotype: A much more abundant neighbour one base away suggests this may be a read error. The chain combines TRBV2 with TRBJ2-6; 9 bases match TRBD1. This CDR3 comprises 16 residues. The germline V gene has CDR1 SNHLY and CDR2 FYNNEI. The CDR3 protein is CARRQGVTSGANVPTF. CDR3 in DNA: TGTGCCAGAAGACAGGGGGTTACCTCTGGGGCCAACGTCCCGACTTTC.

The rearrangement joins TRBV2 to TRBJ1-5, with D uncertain. Germline V gene lookup returns CDR1 SNHLY and CDR2 FYNNEI. The length of the CDR3 is 15 residues. With 5 bases removed from V and 5 bases from J, the gap between germline ends came to 16 bases. CDR3 DNA: TGTGCCAGCAGTTATAAATCTGGGCCCCATCAGCCCCAGCATTTT. Protein product: CASSYKSGPHQPQHF.

This clonotype was found many times. The chain employs TRBV2 and TRBJ1-4; possible D gene TRBD1, 6 bases. Trimming took 4 bases from V and 0 from J, leaving 9 bases between them. Germline values: CDR1 SNHLY, CDR2 FYNNEI. The length of the CDR3 is 15 residues. For the CDR3, the DNA is TGTGCCAGCAGTGGACAGGCCGCAACTAATGAAAAACTGTTTTTT. This codes for CASSGQAATNEKLFF.

Notes on this clonotype: The junction does not match germline at one end; this may be a read error. This chain uses TRBV5-1 with TRBJ1-2, with D possibly being TRBD1 (6 bases). Germline loops: CDR1 SGHRS, CDR2 YFSETQ. CDR3 size: 17 residues. The CDR3 DNA reads as TGCGCCAGCAGCTTGGTTATAGGGGGGACAACTAACTATGGCCACACCTTC. Its protein product is CASSLVIGGTTNYGHTF.

The chain couples TRBV12-3 or TRBV12-4 to TRBJ2-7, with 12 bases identical to TRBD1. V lost 6 bases to trimming and J lost 4 bases; unmatched junction nucleotides: 4. The CDR3 runs to 14 residues. The CDR3 nucleotides read TGTGCCAGCAGGATGGGACAGGGGGCGTACGAGCAGTACTTC. As protein: CASRMGQGAYEQYF.

As regards this clonotype: One end of the junction is discordant with germline, which a read error may explain. This chain joins TRBV2 and TRBJ2-7; TRBD1 matches at 8 bases. Per the germline V gene, CDR1 is SNHLY and CDR2 is FYNNEI. The CDR3 is 12 amino acids. CDR3 in DNA: TGTGCCGGAGGACAGGGCACCTACAAGCAGTACTTC. It translates to CAGGQGTYKQYF.

This clonotype was recorded many times. The V and J genes are TRBV10-3 and TRBJ1-3; maybe TRBD1 (5 bases). The germline gives CDR1 ENHRY, CDR2 SYGVKD. V was trimmed by 7 bases and J by 1 base, leaving 17 bases between them. The CDR3 loop spans 16 amino acids. CDR3: CAITDPGTVSGNTIYF. The CDR3 nucleotides read TGTGCCATCACCGACCCTGGGACCGTTTCTGGAAACACCATATATTTT.

At least ten counts were recorded for this clonotype. The chain is built from TRBV29-1 and TRBJ2-7, with D uncertain. The CDR3 contains 10 residues. The germline CDR1 and CDR2 sequences are SQVTM and ANQGSEA. Trimming pared 2 bases from V and 7 bases from J, leaving 6 bases between. For the CDR3, the DNA is TGCAGCGTTGAATCTGGAGAGCAGTACTTC. It specifies CSVESGEQYF.

The chain is built from TRBV7-8 and TRBJ1-6; D is ambiguous. CDR3 size: 13 residues. Per germline, CDR1 SGHVS and CDR2 FQNEAQ. The germline V and J ends were trimmed by 11 bases and 4 bases, with 12 bases remaining between them. The CDR3 is CAWSYGYNSPLHF. In DNA form, the CDR3 reads TGTGCCTGGAGTTACGGATATAATTCACCCCTCCACTTT.

The chain combines TRBV6-1 with TRBJ1-1; D is undetermined. Germline CDR1 is MNHNS and CDR2 is SASEGT. The CDR3 loop spans 14 amino acids. Trimming shortened V by 4 bases and J by 1 base, and 10 bases separated the two germline ends. CDR3 protein: CASSVDDENTEAFF. The CDR3 region has the DNA TGTGCCAGCAGTGTAGATGACGAGAACACTGAAGCTTTCTTT.

This rearrangement joins TRBV7-8 to TRBJ1-6; 7 bases match TRBD1. Germline V gene data show CDR1 as SGHVS and CDR2 as FQNEAQ. With V trimmed by 5 bases and J by 3 bases, 13 bases remained unmatched. CDR3 length: 18 residues. CDR3 loop: CASSQGSTRQGYNSPLHF. The DNA of the CDR3 is TGTGCCAGCAGCCAAGGGTCCACTAGACAGGGCTATAATTCACCCCTCCACTTT.

Many counts were recorded for this clonotype. The chain joins TRBV7-9 to TRBJ2-7, with 10 bases aligning to TRBD2. The V gene end was trimmed by 4 bases and the J gene end by 5 bases; junction bases not matched to a gene: 11. The germline V gene has CDR1 SEHNR and CDR2 FQNEAQ (reference sequence). This CDR3 comprises 16 residues. This CDR3 is CASSWGLAGGGDEQYF. The CDR3 nucleotides read TGTGCCAGCAGCTGGGGGTTAGCGGGAGGTGGCGACGAGCAGTACTTC.

The rearrangement uses TRBV12-3 or TRBV12-4 and TRBJ2-2; D is undetermined. The V and J ends lost 0 bases and 7 bases respectively, with 3 bases between them. The CDR3 runs 12 residues. This CDR3 reads CASSLAIGELFF. CDR3 nucleotides: TGTGCCAGCAGTTTAGCTATCGGGGAGCTGTTTTTT.

This clonotype was counted between two and nine times. The chain is built from TRBV12-3 or TRBV12-4 and TRBJ1-3, with D tentatively TRBD1 (6 bases). The CDR3 length is 16 residues. Trimming left V 4 bases short and J 0 bases short, with 13 bases between. The DNA of the CDR3 is TGTGCCAGCAGTTCTCACGACAGGAGCTCTGGAAACACCATATATTTT. Protein: CASSSHDRSSGNTIYF.

This clonotype was picked up many times. This rearrangement joins TRBV7-3 to TRBJ1-1; D might be TRBD1 (5 bases). The CDR3 totals 14 residues. V was cut by 5 bases and J by 1 base, with 11 bases left in between. Germline values: CDR1 SGHTA, CDR2 FQGTGA. The CDR3 DNA reads as TGTGCCAGCAGCAGGGACGGGAGGAACACTGAAGCTTTCTTT. Protein: CASSRDGRNTEAFF.

This clonotype was counted ten times or more. V and J are TRBV20-1 and TRBJ1-1, with no clear D. Per the germline V gene, CDR1 is DFQATT and CDR2 is SNEGSKA (reference sequence). This CDR3 has 11 amino acids. This CDR3 is CSADQNTEAFF. The CDR3 DNA reads as TGCAGCGCTGACCAGAACACTGAAGCTTTCTTT.

This clonotype was counted many times. The chain is built from TRBV29-1 and TRBJ1-1, with TRBD1 matching over 9 bases. The junction had 10 bases not matched to a gene; V was cut back by 7 bases and J by 10 bases. The germline gives CDR1 SQVTM, CDR2 ANQGSEA. The CDR3 extends over 12 amino acids. The CDR3: CSGGIQDRGAFF. CDR3 DNA sequence: TGCAGCGGGGGCATTCAGGACAGGGGAGCTTTCTTT.

V is TRBV20-1 and J is TRBJ2-7; D is undetermined. V shed 0 bases and J shed 3 bases, with 9 bases lying between them. The CDR3 length is 13 residues. Germline lookup yields CDR1 DFQATT and CDR2 SNEGSKA (reference sequence). CDR3 loop: CSARDRYGYEQYF. Written as DNA, the CDR3 is TGCAGTGCTAGAGACAGGTACGGCTACGAGCAGTACTTC.

Only a few counts were recorded for this clonotype. The V gene is TRBV5-1, the J gene TRBJ1-2; D may be TRBD1 (6 bases). Trimming took off 1 base at V and 7 bases at J, with 14 bases between the two ends. This CDR3 spans 14 amino acids. CDR1 and CDR2 from the germline V gene are SGHRS and YFSETQ. Written as DNA, the CDR3 is TGCGCCAGCAGCTTGTGGGGGCTTTCGGGTGGCTACACCTTC. Translating gives CASSLWGLSGGYTF.

This clonotype has only a few counts. This sequence joins TRBV12-3 or TRBV12-4 and TRBJ1-1; 9 nucleotides align to TRBD1. The ends lost 5 bases at V and 5 bases at J; junction bases unmatched: 6. This CDR3 is built from 14 residues. The CDR3 loop reads CASSVDRGRTEAFF. CDR3 nucleotides: TGTGCCAGCAGTGTCGACAGGGGGAGGACTGAAGCTTTCTTT.

The chain has TRBV7-9 and TRBJ1-1; no firm D call. The germline V and J ends were trimmed by 8 bases and 1 base, with 11 bases remaining between them. Germline CDR1 is SEHNR and CDR2 is FQNEAQ (reference sequence). This CDR3 spans 13 amino acids. The CDR3 here is CASDWDPNTEAFF. The CDR3 DNA sequence: TGTGCCAGCGATTGGGATCCGAACACTGAAGCTTTCTTT.

The sample holds a few counts of this clonotype. V is TRBV13 and J is TRBJ1-6, with D possibly TRBD1 on 6 matching bases. CDR3 size: 18 residues. Germline V CDR1 and CDR2: PRHDT, FYEKMQ (reference sequence). V lost 6 bases and J lost 5, with 23 bases in between. CDR3: CASSPAGAGVSDNSPLHF. The CDR3, as DNA: TGTGCCAGCAGTCCCGCGGGCGCAGGGGTATCGGATAATTCACCCCTCCACTTT.

This clonotype was seen repeatedly, ten times or more. The V call is TRBV29-1, the J call TRBJ2-6; D is unclear. Trimming left V 2 bases short and J 0 bases short, with 5 bases between. Germline V gene sequence: CDR1 SQVTM, CDR2 ANQGSEA. CDR3 length: 14 residues. CDR3: CSVERFSGANVLTF. The DNA of the CDR3 is TGCAGCGTTGAACGGTTCTCTGGGGCCAACGTCCTGACTTTC. Variable domain in full (rest from reference TRBV29-1 and TRBJ2-6): SAVISQKPSRDICQRGTSLTIQCQVDSQVTMMFWYRQQPGQSLTLIATANQGSEATYESGFVIDKFPISRPNLTFSTLTVSNMSPEDSSIYLCSVERFSGANVLTFGAGSRLTVL.

This sequence joins TRBV7-2 and TRBJ1-2; tentatively, D is TRBD1 (5 bases). Deletions cut 5 bases from V and 8 bases from J, with 15 bases between. CDR1 SGHTA and CDR2 FQGNSA come from the germline V gene. The CDR3 covers 13 residues. CDR3 sequence (DNA): TGTGCCAGCAGCACGGGGGGGGGTGGGGGCTACACCTTC. Translated, it gives CASSTGGGGGYTF. Variable domain in full (rest from reference TRBV7-2 and TRBJ1-2): GAGVSQSPSNKVTEKGKDVELRCDPISGHTALYWYRQSLGQGLEFLIYFQGNSAPDKSGLPSDRFSAERTGGSVSTLTIQRTQQEDSAVYLCASSTGGGGGYTFGSGTRLTVV.

As concerns this clonotype: A much larger clone sits a single nucleotide away, making a read error possible. A read error is likely, as this CDR3 ends without the conserved phenylalanine or tryptophan. V usage is TRBV29-1 and J usage is TRBJ1-1; 7 nucleotides line up with TRBD1. The CDR3 extends over 14 amino acids. The ends lost 2 bases at V and 1 base at J; junction bases unmatched: 4. CDR1 is SQVTM, CDR2 ANQGSEA, per germline. CDR3 amino acids: CSVEPRDRNTEAFL. As DNA, the CDR3 is TGCAGCGTTGAACCCCGGGACAGGAACACTGAAGCTTTCCTT.

The rearrangement links TRBV7-9 to TRBJ1-1; unclear D gene. The CDR3 runs 15 residues. The V end lost 6 bases, the J end lost 1 base, and 15 bases lay between the germline ends. Germline CDR1 is SEHNR and CDR2 is FQNEAQ (reference sequence). CDR3 amino acids: CASSARNTPNTEAFF. CDR3 DNA: TGTGCCAGCAGTGCTAGAAACACTCCGAACACTGAAGCTTTCTTT. Drawing the rest from reference TRBV7-9 and TRBJ1-1, the complete variable domain is DTGVSQNPRHKITKRGQNVTFRCDPISEHNRLYWYRQTLGQGPEFLTYFQNEAQLEKSRLLSDRFSAERPKGSFSTLEIQRTEQGDSAMYLCASSARNTPNTEAFFGQGTRLTVV.

The chain employs TRBV29-1 and TRBJ1-3; the D gene is possibly TRBD1 (5 bases). CDR1 and CDR2 from the germline V gene are SQVTM and ANQGSEA. Trimming pared 7 bases from V and 7 bases from J, leaving 14 bases between. The CDR3 runs 12 residues. CDR3 coding DNA: TGCAGCGCAGCGGGACGGACGAACACCATATATTTT. Translation: CSAAGRTNTIYF.

The chain joins TRBV2 to TRBJ1-4; D uncertain. Trimming shortened V by 6 bases and J by 7 bases, and 6 bases separated the two germline ends. The germline gives CDR1 SNHLY, CDR2 FYNNEI. This CDR3 is built from 11 residues. As DNA, the CDR3 is TGTGCCAGCAGGACGAGTGAAAAACTGTTTTTT. Amino acid sequence: CASRTSEKLFF.

V usage is TRBV7-2 and J usage is TRBJ1-5; 8 bases map to TRBD1. The CDR3 covers 14 residues. The V gene's germline CDR1 is SGHTA and CDR2 FQGNSA. The CDR3 sequence is CASGPGGVGQPQHF. CDR3 in DNA: TGTGCTAGTGGCCCAGGGGGCGTGGGTCAGCCCCAGCATTTT.

This clonotype has a handful of counts. The chain is built from TRBV6-4 and TRBJ2-5, with D maybe TRBD1 (6 bases). The CDR3 has 15 amino acids. V dropped 6 bases and J dropped 0 bases, with 14 bases sitting between them. Looked up from germline, CDR1 is MRHNA and CDR2 is SNTAGT. Written as DNA, the CDR3 is TGTGCCAGCAGCCGGGACACTGCGTACCAAGAGACCCAGTACTTC. Its protein product is CASSRDTAYQETQYF.